This is a list of T cell receptor beta chains from one sample in a study of blood T cells in healthy people across ages. TCRdb called the 5' RACE reads again in MiXCR, with one record for every CDR3 protein. The sample contains some 1,800,000 distinct CDR3 sequences, roughly two fifths of which appear only once. Sample: blood. The receptors were sampled from a human donor in good health. Both conserved end residues are part of each CDR3. Each record gives: V gene, D gene, J gene, clone size, CDR3 protein, CDR3 DNA. A D gene is named only where the DNA matches it firmly. Size is omitted from some rows. Given values are once, few, many or a class for expanded clones.

V gene: TRBV27
D gene: -
J gene: TRBJ1-1
clone size: few
CDR3 protein: CASSRVGARTEAFF
CDR3 DNA: TGTGCCAGCAGCCGGGTGGGGGCTCGCACTGAAGCTTTCTTT

V gene: TRBV5-1
D gene: TRBD1
J gene: TRBJ1-4
clone size: few
CDR3 protein: CASGPGGSNEKLFF
CDR3 DNA: TGCGCCAGCGGCCCAGGGGGGTCTAATGAAAAACTGTTTTTT

V gene: TRBV4-1
D gene: -
J gene: TRBJ2-7
clone size: -
CDR3 protein: CASSQMLGSYEQYF
CDR3 DNA: TGCGCCAGCAGCCAAATGCTAGGGTCCTACGAGCAGTACTTC

V gene: TRBV12-3/TRBV12-4
D gene: -
J gene: TRBJ2-7
clone size: many
CDR3 protein: CASSFYSEQYF
CDR3 DNA: TGTGCCAGCAGTTTTTATAGCGAGCAGTACTTC

V gene: TRBV28
D gene: -
J gene: TRBJ1-6
clone size: -
CDR3 protein: CASSLMWQPLHF
CDR3 DNA: TGTGCCAGCAGTTTAATGTGGCAACCCCTCCACTTT

V gene: TRBV11-3
D gene: TRBD1
J gene: TRBJ2-2
clone size: -
CDR3 protein: CASSLGQGASEDTGELFF
CDR3 DNA: TGTGCCAGCAGCTTAGGGCAGGGGGCGAGTGAGGACACCGGGGAGCTGTTTTTT

V gene: TRBV11-3
D gene: TRBD2
J gene: TRBJ2-5
clone size: -
CDR3 protein: CASSSRSPGSGGETQYF
CDR3 DNA: TGTGCCAGCAGCTCACGTTCCCCGGGGTCGGGGGGAGAGACCCAGTACTTC

V gene: TRBV7-9
D gene: -
J gene: TRBJ2-5
clone size: once
CDR3 protein: CASSLSSSRAETQYF
CDR3 DNA: TGTGCCAGCAGCTTAAGTTCCTCCAGGGCAGAGACCCAGTACTTC

V gene: TRBV5-6
D gene: -
J gene: TRBJ2-1
clone size: -
CDR3 protein: CASSPAGFYNEQFF
CDR3 DNA: TGTGCCAGCAGCCCGGCGGGGTTCTACAATGAGCAGTTCTTC

V gene: TRBV7-3
D gene: -
J gene: TRBJ2-1
clone size: few
CDR3 protein: CASSLGHLGEQFF
CDR3 DNA: TGTGCCAGCAGCTTAGGGCACCTTGGTGAGCAGTTCTTC

V gene: TRBV7-8
D gene: -
J gene: TRBJ1-4
clone size: few
CDR3 protein: CASSFIGKLNEKLFF
CDR3 DNA: TGTGCCAGCAGCTTTATCGGGAAGTTGAATGAAAAACTGTTTTTT